The 17 T cell receptor beta chains listed next were all sequenced from one sample in a study of sequential checkpoint blockade in melanoma. Some clones are missing from TCRdb's copy, which holds only in-frame ones; the method was immunoSEQ multiplex PCR. Counted here are roughly 20,000 clones, around 70% occurring once; the ten biggest clones make up roughly 35%. The treatment is: randomized to nivolumab then ipilimumab (arm A) or the reverse (arm B). Specimen: CD8+ T cells sorted from blood (inferred from file names), collected from a patient given nivolumab and ipilimumab in sequence. The receptors stem from a human donor with melanoma.

The rearrangement joins TRBV27 to TRBJ2-5; a possible D gene is TRBD2 (5 bases). V shed 4 bases and J shed 5 bases, with 11 bases lying between them. Germline CDR1 and CDR2: MNHEY and SMNVEV (reference sequence). This CDR3 is built from 13 residues. In DNA, the CDR3 is TGTGCCAGCAGTTATGGGAGATTGGAGACCCAGTACTTC. This sequence encodes CASSYGRLETQYF.

The chain couples TRBV12-5 to TRBJ2-1; D possibly corresponds to TRBD2 (6 bases). Trimming took off 6 bases at V and 1 base at J, with 13 bases between the two ends. Germline values: CDR1 LGHNT, CDR2 FRNRAP. CDR3 length equals 15 residues. The CDR3 is CASGPRGDSYNEQFF. CDR3 DNA: TGTGCTAGTGGCCCTCGCGGGGATTCCTACAATGAGCAGTTCTTC. Based on the CDR3 plus reference TRBV12-5 and TRBJ2-1, the full variable domain is DARVTQTPRHKVTEMGQEVTMRCQPILGHNTVFWYRQTMMQGLELLAYFRNRAPLDDSGMPKDRFSAEMPDATLATLKIQPSEPRDSAVYFCASGPRGDSYNEQFFGPGTRLTVL.

The rearrangement joins TRBV30 to TRBJ1-1, with 8 bases lining up with TRBD1. The CDR3 extends over 14 amino acids. V shed 5 bases and J 0 bases; nucleotides not matched to a gene: 5. CDR1 is GTSNPN, CDR2 SVGIG, per germline (reference sequence). The CDR3 DNA follows: TGTGCCTGGGGGACAGGAGTTCTGAACACTGAAGCTTTCTTT. This sequence encodes CAWGTGVLNTEAFF. The full variable domain, rest sourced from reference TRBV30 and TRBJ1-1, is SQTIHQWPATLVQPVGSPLSLECTVEGTSNPNLYWYRQAAGRGLQLLFYSVGIGQISSEVPQNLSASRPQDRQFILSSKKLLLSDSGFYLCAWGTGVLNTEAFFGQGTRLTVV.

The V call is TRBV7-2, the J call TRBJ2-1; 10 positions agree with TRBD2. Trimming took 4 bases from V and 4 from J; bases not matched to a gene: 7. The CDR3 extends over 16 amino acids. CDR1 is SGHTA, CDR2 FQGNSA, per germline. Here the CDR3 reads CASSSPGTSAYNEQFF. The CDR3 region has the DNA TGTGCCAGCAGCTCTCCCGGGACTAGCGCGTACAATGAGCAGTTCTTC.

V gene TRBV4-1 combines with J gene TRBJ2-1; D unclear. Trimming cost V 1 base and J 3 bases, with 4 bases left between them. Germline loops: CDR1 MGHRA, CDR2 YSYEKL. The CDR3 sequence is 13 residues long. CDR3 residues: CASSQASYNEQFF. For the CDR3, the DNA is TGCGCCAGCAGCCAAGCTAGCTACAATGAGCAGTTCTTC.

The V call is TRBV27, the J call TRBJ1-1, with TRBD1 as a possible D gene (6 bases). V lost 0 bases to trimming and J lost 1 base, with 9 bases between them. Germline lookup yields CDR1 MNHEY and CDR2 SMNVEV (reference sequence). The CDR3 spans 15 residues. The CDR3 nucleotides are TGTGCCAGCAGTTTATCGGACAGCCCGAACACTGAAGCTTTCTTT. Translated: CASSLSDSPNTEAFF.

This clone is a singleton in its sample. V usage is TRBV29-1 and J usage is TRBJ2-1; D gene uncertain. Germline V gives CDR1 SQVTM, CDR2 ANQGSEA. The CDR3 totals 12 residues. Trimming removed 8 bases at V and 6 bases at J, with 14 bases between. This CDR3 reads CSLTASGNEQFF. In DNA, the CDR3 is TGCAGCCTGACCGCCTCAGGCAATGAGCAGTTCTTC.

The chain has TRBV4-3 and TRBJ2-7; TRBD1 agrees at 7 bases. V dropped 1 base and J dropped 1; count of bases not matched to a gene: 4. In germline, CDR1 is LGHNA, CDR2 YSLEER. The CDR3 is 15 residues long. DNA of the CDR3: TGCGCCAGCAGCCAAGCTAGACAGGGATCCTACGAGCAGTACTTC. This gives the protein CASSQARQGSYEQYF.

As for this clone: Since the CDR3 does not end with the conserved phenylalanine or tryptophan, this likely comes from a read error. The chain uses TRBV19 and TRBJ1-2; the D is unclear. Germline CDR1 and CDR2: LNHDA and SQIVND (reference sequence). The length of the CDR3 is 11 residues. V lost 4 bases to trimming and J lost 8 bases, with 8 bases between them. The CDR3 nucleotides read TGTGCCAGTAGTAGCGTTGGGGGCTACACCCTC. Translation gives CASSSVGGYTL.

The V and J genes are TRBV5-1 and TRBJ2-7; D perhaps matches TRBD2 (5 bases). Germline lookup yields CDR1 SGHRS and CDR2 YFSETQ. V was cut by 0 bases and J by 3 bases, with 13 bases left in between. The CDR3 is 15 residues long. CDR3 region: CASSLAGFSDYEQYF. The CDR3 coding sequence is TGCGCCAGCAGCTTGGCGGGATTCTCCGACTACGAGCAGTACTTC.

This rearrangement joins TRBV13 to TRBJ2-3; D gene uncertain. CDR1 is PRHDT, CDR2 FYEKMQ, per germline (reference sequence). The CDR3 totals 15 residues. V was shortened by 1 base and J by 1 base, with 9 bases between the two germline ends. The CDR3 DNA is TGTGCCAGCAGCTTAGTAGGTGAGGGCACAGATACGCAGTATTTT. The encoded protein is CASSLVGEGTDTQYF.

CDR3 amino acids: CASSQERENTEAFF. The DNA of the CDR3 is TGCGCCAGCAGCCAAGAGAGGGAGAACACTGAAGCTTTCTTT. The chain employs TRBV4-1 and TRBJ1-1; D is uncertain. CDR1 is MGHRA, CDR2 YSYEKL, per germline. Trimming left V 0 bases short and J 1 base short, with 6 bases between. CDR3 length: 14 residues.

By sample fraction, this clone is large. The J gene is TRBJ1-1, the V gene TRBV14; 7 bases line up with TRBD1. Germline CDR1 and CDR2: SGHDN and FVKESK. This CDR3 has 14 residues. V dropped 5 bases and J dropped 7; count of bases not matched to a gene: 10. This chain's CDR3 is CASSSRTGEYEAFF. The DNA for the CDR3 is TGTGCCAGCAGCTCCCGGACAGGAGAGTATGAAGCTTTCTTT.

The chain uses TRBV5-6 and TRBJ2-2; D is unresolved. CDR1 is SGHDT, CDR2 YYEEEE, per germline. CDR3 size: 14 residues. V lost 0 bases and J lost 3, with 6 bases in between. In nucleotides, the CDR3 is TGTGCCAGCAGCTTGGGAGTTTACACCGGGGAGCTGTTTTTT. This sequence encodes CASSLGVYTGELFF.

This clone was detected only a few times. This rearrangement joins TRBV6-1 to TRBJ2-7; 10 nucleotides align to TRBD1. With 9 bases clipped from V and 7 bases from J, the junction kept 9 bases outside the gene matches. The CDR3 extends over 13 amino acids. Germline V lookup: CDR1 MNHNS, CDR2 SASEGT. The CDR3 reads CASRDRGVWEQYF. Here the CDR3 DNA reads TGTGCCAGTAGGGACAGGGGTGTATGGGAGCAGTACTTC.

The chain links TRBV6-4 to TRBJ1-6, with 7 bases identical to TRBD1. The CDR3 length is 14 residues. Germline values: CDR1 MRHNA, CDR2 SNTAGT. The J segment lost 8 bases and the V segment lost 4 bases, leaving 5 bases of the junction unmatched. The CDR3 here is CASSAGGGHSPLHF. The DNA for the CDR3 is TGTGCCAGCAGTGCAGGGGGTGGGCATTCACCCCTCCACTTT.

The chain combines TRBV27 with TRBJ2-1; 15 bases align to TRBD2. V lost 5 bases to trimming and J lost 10 bases; unmatched junction nucleotides: 6. The CDR3 is 15 residues long. CDR1 is MNHEY and CDR2 is SMNVEV in the germline V gene (reference sequence). CDR3 in amino acids: CASSKGTSGGREQFF. CDR3 sequence (DNA): TGTGCCAGCAGTAAAGGGACTAGCGGGGGGCGGGAGCAGTTCTTC.